The source of this T cell receptor (beta chain) is a study of blood T cell repertoires in COVID-19. Study overall: Some COVID-19 samples were acute and others convalescent; all came from the United States, Italy and Spain. PBMCs, B-cell-depleted T cells, or T cells were the source of the cDNA or gDNA that made up the material.

The CDR3 consists of 14 residues. V was cut by 0 bases and J by 5 bases, with 11 bases left in between. The germline V gene has CDR1 SGHNT and CDR2 YYREEE (reference sequence). Generated by immunoSEQ multiplex PCR, the TCRdb table keeps only in-frame clones and is missing some. The table records about 310,000 clones, around 87% of them present only once. Sequenced input: peripheral blood. The origin of this receptor is a man aged 50-59 years with active or convalescent COVID-19. The chain uses TRBV5-4 and TRBJ1-2, with a possible D match to TRBD1 (5 bases). The chain's CDR3 is CASSLVGQEYGYTF. The CDR3 DNA reads as TGTGCCAGCAGCTTGGTGGGGCAGGAGTATGGCTACACCTTC.